This T cell receptor (beta chain) stems from a study of blood T cell repertoires in COVID-19. The length of the CDR3 is 13 residues. Trimming removed 3 bases at V and 11 bases at J, with 16 bases between. Germline V gene data show CDR1 as LNHDA and CDR2 as SQIVND (reference sequence). Sequencing used immunoSEQ multiplex PCR; TCRdb keeps in-frame clones, though not all of them. The sample yields about 180,000 clones, over 75% seen once. J is TRBJ1-2 and V is TRBV19; maybe TRBD1 (5 bases). Sample: peripheral blood. The sequence was collected from a person between 65 and 79 years old with COVID-19, enrolled during active disease. The CDR3 region has the DNA TGTGCCAGTAGTATCGGGGACTCCGGAAGGTACACCTTC. Residues: CASSIGDSGRYTF.